This is a list of T cell receptor beta chains from one sample in a study of cytomegalovirus exposure and HLA in healthy donors. Here immunoSEQ multiplex PCR was the method, and the copy in TCRdb shows in-frame clones only, minus some. The sample has more than 150,000 clones, more than 75% seen once; the top ten hold roughly 0.2%. Sequencing was done on a sample of PBMCs. These receptors were taken from a girl under three years old in good health and CMV-seronegative. CDR3s include the opening cysteine and the closing phenylalanine or tryptophan. A D gene is named only where the DNA matches it firmly. Expanded clones get a size class; other rows say once, few or many, or leave the size out.

len: 13
v_gene: TRBV27
abundance: .
d_gene: .
j_gene: TRBJ1-1
CDR3aa: CASSFRGNTEAFF
CDR3nt: TGTGCCAGCAGTTTCCGGGGGAACACTGAAGCTTTCTTT

len: 13
v_gene: TRBV6-5
abundance: .
d_gene: .
j_gene: TRBJ1-2
CDR3aa: CASSYTANYGYTF
CDR3nt: TGTGCCAGCAGTTACACAGCTAACTATGGCTACACCTTC

len: 16
v_gene: TRBV7-9
abundance: .
d_gene: TRBD1
j_gene: TRBJ1-3
CDR3aa: CASIDPPGGAGNTIYF
CDR3nt: TGTGCCAGCATCGACCCTCCAGGGGGCGCTGGAAACACCATATATTTT

len: 16
v_gene: TRBV18
abundance: .
d_gene: .
j_gene: TRBJ2-2
CDR3aa: CASSPPQGSNTGELFF
CDR3nt: TGTGCCAGCTCACCACCGCAGGGATCGAACACCGGGGAGCTGTTTTTT

len: 15
v_gene: TRBV7-9
abundance: .
d_gene: TRBD2
j_gene: TRBJ2-1
CDR3aa: CASRNWGTSDNEQFF
CDR3nt: TGTGCCAGCAGAAATTGGGGGACTAGTGACAATGAGCAGTTCTTC

len: 12
v_gene: TRBV29-1
abundance: once
d_gene: .
j_gene: TRBJ1-1
CDR3aa: CSVDHMNTEAFF
CDR3nt: TGCAGCGTTGACCACATGAACACTGAAGCTTTCTTT

len: 14
v_gene: TRBV7-9
abundance: .
d_gene: .
j_gene: TRBJ2-7
CDR3aa: CATTGGQASYEQYF
CDR3nt: TGTGCCACCACGGGGGGACAGGCCTCCTACGAGCAGTACTTC

len: 16
v_gene: TRBV6-6
abundance: few
d_gene: TRBD2
j_gene: TRBJ2-3
CDR3aa: CASSPKRGGPPDTQYF
CDR3nt: TGTGCCAGCAGCCCGAAGCGGGGGGGCCCCCCAGATACGCAGTATTTT

len: 16
v_gene: TRBV5-4
abundance: .
d_gene: .
j_gene: TRBJ2-7
CDR3aa: CASSLEQASFYYEQYF
CDR3nt: TGTGCCAGCAGCTTGGAGCAGGCCTCCTTCTACTACGAGCAGTACTTC

len: 12
v_gene: TRBV30
abundance: .
d_gene: .
j_gene: TRBJ2-7
CDR3aa: CAWKTGAYEQYF
CDR3nt: TGTGCCTGGAAGACAGGAGCCTACGAGCAGTACTTC

len: 14
v_gene: TRBV30
abundance: .
d_gene: TRBD2
j_gene: TRBJ2-3
CDR3aa: CAAGTSGSSDTQYF
CDR3nt: TGTGCGGCGGGGACTAGCGGGAGCTCAGATACGCAGTATTTT

len: 16
v_gene: TRBV14
abundance: .
d_gene: TRBD2
j_gene: TRBJ2-1
CDR3aa: CASSKLGGLAGYEQFF
CDR3nt: TGTGCCAGCAGTAAATTGGGGGGACTAGCGGGATATGAGCAGTTCTTC

len: 14
v_gene: TRBV11-3
abundance: .
d_gene: TRBD2
j_gene: TRBJ2-3
CDR3aa: CASSFSGTRDTQYF
CDR3nt: TGTGCCAGCAGCTTTAGCGGGACCAGAGATACGCAGTATTTT

len: 13
v_gene: TRBV9
abundance: .
d_gene: TRBD1
j_gene: TRBJ1-2
CDR3aa: CASSPDRGVFYTF
CDR3nt: TGTGCCAGTTCTCCGGACAGGGGTGTTTTCTACACCTTC

len: 12
v_gene: TRBV9
abundance: .
d_gene: .
j_gene: TRBJ2-7
CDR3aa: CASSLNAGEQYF
CDR3nt: TGTGCCAGCAGCCTTAACGCCGGCGAGCAGTACTTC

len: 15
v_gene: TRBV2
abundance: .
d_gene: TRBD2
j_gene: TRBJ2-1
CDR3aa: CASRSEPGLSNEQFF
CDR3nt: TGTGCCAGTAGGTCGGAGCCGGGACTAAGCAATGAGCAGTTCTTC

len: 13
v_gene: TRBV5-4
abundance: .
d_gene: .
j_gene: TRBJ2-7
CDR3aa: CASSLGGDYEQYF
CDR3nt: TGTGCCAGCAGCTTGGGCGGGGACTACGAGCAGTACTTC

len: 14
v_gene: TRBV5-1
abundance: .
d_gene: TRBD1
j_gene: TRBJ2-7
CDR3aa: CASRTTGETYEQYF
CDR3nt: TGCGCCAGCAGAACGACAGGGGAAACCTACGAGCAGTACTTC

len: 13
v_gene: TRBV7-3
abundance: .
d_gene: .
j_gene: TRBJ2-2
CDR3aa: CASSLRQTGELFF
CDR3nt: TGTGCCAGCAGCTTACGTCAGACCGGGGAGCTGTTTTTT

len: 16
v_gene: TRBV4-1
abundance: .
d_gene: .
j_gene: TRBJ2-7
CDR3aa: CASSHSPTPSSYEQYF
CDR3nt: TGCGCCAGCAGCCATTCCCCGACACCTTCCTCCTACGAGCAGTACTTC

len: 16
v_gene: TRBV18
abundance: once
d_gene: .
j_gene: TRBJ2-7
CDR3aa: CASSPLPTGAPYEQYF
CDR3nt: TGTGCCAGCTCACCACTTCCGACAGGTGCTCCCTACGAGCAGTACTTC

len: 19
v_gene: TRBV7-3
abundance: .
d_gene: TRBD2
j_gene: TRBJ2-3
CDR3aa: CASSLKSLAGGHRTDTQYF
CDR3nt: TGTGCCAGCAGCTTAAAATCCCTAGCGGGGGGCCACCGCACAGATACGCAGTATTTT

len: 10
v_gene: TRBV23-1
abundance: .
d_gene: .
j_gene: TRBJ1-2
CDR3aa: CARQGQNYTF
CDR3nt: TGCGCCAGGCAGGGGCAGAACTACACCTTC

len: 14
v_gene: TRBV7-2
abundance: .
d_gene: .
j_gene: TRBJ2-7
CDR3aa: CASSSVGISYEQYF
CDR3nt: TGTGCCAGCAGCTCGGTCGGGATCTCCTACGAGCAGTACTTC

len: 15
v_gene: TRBV7-6
abundance: .
d_gene: .
j_gene: TRBJ2-5
CDR3aa: CASSLESRLQETQYF
CDR3nt: TGTGCCAGCAGCTTAGAATCTCGACTACAAGAGACCCAGTACTTC

len: 14
v_gene: TRBV7-7
abundance: once
d_gene: TRBD2
j_gene: TRBJ2-3
CDR3aa: CASSSGTRTDTQYF
CDR3nt: TGTGCTAGCAGCTCCGGGACTAGAACAGATACGCAGTATTTT

len: 13
v_gene: TRBV7-3
abundance: .
d_gene: .
j_gene: TRBJ1-1
CDR3aa: CASSRTGSTEAFF
CDR3nt: TGTGCCAGCAGCCGTACAGGGAGCACTGAAGCTTTCTTT

len: 17
v_gene: TRBV7-9
abundance: .
d_gene: TRBD2
j_gene: TRBJ2-2
CDR3aa: CASSPRLAGGNTGELFF
CDR3nt: TGTGCCAGCAGCCCCAGACTAGCGGGGGGGAACACCGGGGAGCTGTTTTTT

len: 16
v_gene: TRBV5-1
abundance: .
d_gene: TRBD1
j_gene: TRBJ2-4
CDR3aa: CASSFGWDRVVNIQYF
CDR3nt: TGCGCCAGCAGCTTTGGATGGGACAGAGTGGTGAACATTCAGTACTTC

len: 15
v_gene: TRBV5-1
abundance: .
d_gene: .
j_gene: TRBJ2-1
CDR3aa: CASHNPKPFDNEQFF
CDR3nt: TGCGCCAGCCACAACCCGAAACCTTTCGACAATGAGCAGTTCTTC

len: 20
v_gene: TRBV4-1
abundance: once
d_gene: TRBD2
j_gene: TRBJ2-5
CDR3aa: CASSQLGLAGGRPYQETQYF
CDR3nt: TGCGCCAGCAGCCAACTGGGACTAGCGGGGGGGAGGCCTTACCAAGAGACCCAGTACTTC

len: 13
v_gene: TRBV5-1
abundance: .
d_gene: .
j_gene: TRBJ2-7
CDR3aa: CASSLGAGYEQYF
CDR3nt: TGCGCCAGCAGCTTGGGAGCAGGCTACGAGCAGTACTTC

len: 17
v_gene: TRBV4-1
abundance: once
d_gene: .
j_gene: TRBJ1-3
CDR3aa: CASSRGEGLFSGNTIYF
CDR3nt: TGCGCCAGCAGCCGAGGGGAGGGGCTTTTCTCTGGAAACACCATATATTTT

len: 13
v_gene: TRBV25-1
abundance: .
d_gene: .
j_gene: TRBJ1-2
CDR3aa: CASSDEGAYGYTF
CDR3nt: TGTGCCAGCAGTGACGAAGGGGCTTATGGCTACACCTTC

len: 16
v_gene: TRBV4-2
abundance: .
d_gene: TRBD1
j_gene: TRBJ2-3
CDR3aa: CASSPQGDTSTDTQYF
CDR3nt: TGTGCCAGCAGCCCCCAGGGGGATACTAGCACAGATACGCAGTATTTT

len: 18
v_gene: TRBV7-8
abundance: .
d_gene: TRBD1
j_gene: TRBJ1-2
CDR3aa: CASSPEPGQGFILYGYTF
CDR3nt: TGTGCCAGCAGCCCCGAACCGGGACAGGGATTCATTCTATATGGCTACACCTTC

len: 15
v_gene: TRBV19
abundance: .
d_gene: TRBD2
j_gene: TRBJ2-2
CDR3aa: CASSIWGGRAGELFF
CDR3nt: TGTGCCAGTAGTATTTGGGGTGGGAGGGCCGGGGAGCTGTTTTTT

len: 13
v_gene: TRBV5-1
abundance: .
d_gene: .
j_gene: TRBJ1-6
CDR3aa: CASSLGSGEPLHF
CDR3nt: TGCGCCAGCAGCTTGGGCAGCGGGGAACCCCTCCACTTT

len: 13
v_gene: TRBV29-1
abundance: .
d_gene: TRBD1
j_gene: TRBJ1-1
CDR3aa: CSVERQGVTEAFF
CDR3nt: TGCAGCGTTGAGAGACAGGGTGTCACTGAAGCTTTCTTT

len: 15
v_gene: TRBV7-6
abundance: .
d_gene: TRBD1
j_gene: TRBJ1-2
CDR3aa: CASSLGGQGAYGYTF
CDR3nt: TGTGCCAGCAGCTTAGGGGGACAGGGAGCCTATGGCTACACCTTC

len: 17
v_gene: TRBV4-3
abundance: .
d_gene: TRBD2
j_gene: TRBJ2-7
CDR3aa: CASSQELAGLANYEQYF
CDR3nt: TGCGCCAGCAGCCAAGAATTGGCGGGACTAGCAAACTACGAGCAGTACTTC

len: 15
v_gene: TRBV7-2
abundance: .
d_gene: TRBD2
j_gene: TRBJ2-2
CDR3aa: CASSFAGVRTGELFF
CDR3nt: TGTGCCAGCAGCTTTGCGGGAGTTAGGACCGGGGAGCTGTTTTTT

len: 13
v_gene: TRBV7-3
abundance: once
d_gene: .
j_gene: TRBJ1-1
CDR3aa: CASSSGMNTEAFF
CDR3nt: TGTGCCAGCAGCTCGGGGATGAACACTGAAGCTTTCTTT

len: 15
v_gene: TRBV7-2
abundance: .
d_gene: .
j_gene: TRBJ2-5
CDR3aa: CASSAGQGGRETQYF
CDR3nt: TGTGCCAGCAGCGCCGGACAGGGAGGGCGAGAGACCCAGTACTTC